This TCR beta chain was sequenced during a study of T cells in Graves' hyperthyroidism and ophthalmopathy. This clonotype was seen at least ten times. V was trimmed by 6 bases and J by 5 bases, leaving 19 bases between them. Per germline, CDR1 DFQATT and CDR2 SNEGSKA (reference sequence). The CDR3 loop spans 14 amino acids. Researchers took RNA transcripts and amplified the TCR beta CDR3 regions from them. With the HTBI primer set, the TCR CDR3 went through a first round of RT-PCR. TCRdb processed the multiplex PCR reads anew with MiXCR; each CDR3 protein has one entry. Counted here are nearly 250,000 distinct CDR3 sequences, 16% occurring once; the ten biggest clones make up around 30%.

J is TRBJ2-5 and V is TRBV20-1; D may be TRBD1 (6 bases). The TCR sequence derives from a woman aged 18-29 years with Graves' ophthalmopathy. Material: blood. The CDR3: CSATTGIVFETQYF. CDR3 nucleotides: TGCAGTGCCACAACAGGGATTGTCTTTGAGACCCAGTACTTC.